This T cell receptor beta chain was obtained from a study of blood T cell repertoires in COVID-19 (dated by TCRdb to 2018 to 2021). The study in broad terms: Samples covering the acute and convalescent phases of COVID-19 were provided by collaborators in the United States, Italy and Spain. Subjects who had been exposed to COVID-19, were actively infected with it, or had recovered from it provided the deeply sampled blood TCRbeta repertoires that made up the dataset. Where HLA class I and class II types were available, the types were taken from metadata supplied by the sample provider, not from assay-based typing. The material from the prospective study consisted of cDNA or gDNA derived from T cells, B-cell-depleted T cells, or PBMCs. Sample metadata almost always included a de-identified subject ID, COVID-19 status, age in years and sex. A freely available public database, intended as a resource for researchers studying the immune response to SARS-CoV-2, is where the repertoires were released. Samples were obtained from the ongoing ImmuneRACE study (first 160 participants) and from over 1,000 subjects provided by 6 global collaborators.

General study outcomes and caveats: Clinical and demographic metadata were provided uncurated, with the amount varying by source and participant.

With respect to this clone: No antigen is known for it. No quality values exist for individual bases; no much larger clone is one base distant.

The immunoSEQ Assay, a bias-controlled multiplex PCR, was used to amplify TCRbeta CDR3 regions from genomic DNA. As for how the authors treated the data: Nucleated cell counts per sample were estimated from amplification of reference gene primers within the assay. Sequence reads were collapsed and filtered to measure the absolute abundance of every unique TCRbeta CDR3 rearrangement. For each sample, productive Simpson clonality was calculated by taking the square root of Simpson's diversity index across productive rearrangements. TCRdb re-hosts the immuneACCESS table, in-frame sequences only. Its copies lack some clones; in the studies checked, an unresolved V gene accounts for under half of them, and the cause for the rest is not known. The D gene and trimming were derived from the DNA, and the V and J assignments and clone size from that table. Within this sample are fewer than 350,000 clones, with 86% of them counted one time only. The ten most abundant clones make up about 12% of the sample.

One collaborating source in Seattle enrolled patients during active infection and followed them longitudinally through the course of disease. The collaborating institutions used their own protocols to collect whole blood in K2EDTA tubes. For TCRbeta analysis, collaborators shipped samples as frozen whole blood, isolated PBMCs, or DNA extracted from either of those sample types. From the cysteine through the phenylalanine, the CDR3 covers 16 amino acids. The only DNA kept is the CDR3, 48 bases in frame from the first base. The germline V gene (reference sequence) sets CDR1 to MNHNY and CDR2 to SVGAGI. Cut back by 2 bases and 4 bases, the V and J ends lie 15 bases apart.

Here the chain combines TRBV6-6 and TRBJ1-5; the D gene is unclear. This clonotype was sampled from a woman aged 25 to 39 with COVID-19, enrolled during active disease. Sequencing was performed on peripheral blood. The nucleotide sequence reads TGTGCCAGCAGTTACGTGGTCGGCCGACTAAATCAGCCCCAGCATTTT. The translation is CASSYVVGRLNQPQHF.